Below are 29 T cell receptor beta chains sequenced from a single sample in a study of T-cell memory formation after mild COVID-19. In TCRdb, the 5' RACE reads were re-called with MiXCR into one record per CDR3 protein. The profile shows around 200,000 distinct CDR3 sequences, around 20% of them singletons. Sequencing was carried out using PBMCs or a T cell subset sorted from them (not recorded which). These receptors were taken from a man aged 18 to 30 who had mild COVID-19 (a few samples of this study predate the infection). Cell type and time point are not known.

This clonotype was found a few times. The chain joins TRBV7-2 to TRBJ1-1; possible D gene TRBD1, 5 bases. Germline V gives CDR1 SGHTA, CDR2 FQGNSA. V dropped 3 bases and J dropped 6 bases, with 11 bases sitting between them. The CDR3 covers 13 residues. The CDR3 DNA sequence: TGTGCCAGCAGCTTTTTCAAAGGGGCTGAAGCTTTCTTT. Protein: CASSFFKGAEAFF.

V usage is TRBV7-2 and J usage is TRBJ2-1; weak D call: TRBD2 (6 bases). The V gene lost 5 bases and the J gene lost 0 bases, with 11 bases spanning the gap. Looked up from germline, CDR1 is SGHTA and CDR2 is FQGNSA. CDR3 size: 15 residues. This CDR3 reads CASSNGRSSYNEQFF. CDR3 in DNA: TGTGCCAGCAGCAACGGGAGAAGCTCCTACAATGAGCAGTTCTTC. The complete variable domain, with remaining parts taken from reference TRBV7-2 and TRBJ2-1, reads GAGVSQSPSNKVTEKGKDVELRCDPISGHTALYWYRQSLGQGLEFLIYFQGNSAPDKSGLPSDRFSAERTGGSVSTLTIQRTQQEDSAVYLCASSNGRSSYNEQFFGPGTRLTVL.

The V call is TRBV7-2, the J call TRBJ2-3; the D gene is possibly TRBD1 (6 bases). This CDR3 has 14 amino acids. Trimming shortened V by 7 bases and J by 3 bases, and 14 bases separated the two germline ends. Per germline, CDR1 SGHTA and CDR2 FQGNSA. CDR3 nucleotide sequence: TGTGCCAGCAAAACAGGGAGTACGACAGATACGCAGTATTTT. This translates into CASKTGSTTDTQYF.

V is TRBV19 and J is TRBJ1-5, with D perhaps TRBD1 (5 bases). Germline-derived CDR1 and CDR2 are LNHDA and SQIVND (reference sequence). CDR3 size: 19 residues. V was pared by 3 bases and J by 4 bases, with 25 bases between. Written as DNA, the CDR3 is TGTGCCAGTAGTATCGAGCCCGACAGATTCGGATATAGTAATCAGCCCCAGCATTTT. Translated: CASSIEPDRFGYSNQPQHF.

This clonotype was detected many times. The J gene is TRBJ1-3, the V gene TRBV10-3, with TRBD1 as a possible D gene (5 bases). V was clipped by 4 bases and J by 0 bases, with 10 bases between them. Germline-derived CDR1 and CDR2 are ENHRY and SYGVKD. The CDR3 contains 15 residues. The CDR3 DNA follows: TGTGCCATCAGTGGACAGCCTAGCTCTGGAAACACCATATATTTT. It specifies CAISGQPSSGNTIYF.

This clonotype has a count of ten or more. The genes are TRBV18 and TRBJ2-1; D is possibly TRBD2 (5 bases). Germline V CDR1 and CDR2: KGHSH, LQKENI. Trimming shortened V by 6 bases and J by 1 base, and 10 bases separated the two germline ends. The CDR3 is made up of 14 amino acids. The CDR3 nucleotides are TGTGCCAGCTCGGAGGTCAGATCCTACAATGAGCAGTTCTTC. This gives the protein CASSEVRSYNEQFF.

This chain joins TRBV4-1 and TRBJ1-1; D ambiguous. CDR1 is MGHRA and CDR2 is YSYEKL in the germline V gene. CDR3 length: 16 amino acids. Trimming cost V 2 bases and J 1 base, with 14 bases left between them. The CDR3: CASSQQKKGGNTEAFF. Here the CDR3 DNA reads TGCGCCAGCAGCCAACAAAAAAAGGGCGGGAACACTGAAGCTTTCTTT.

This clonotype occurred a few times. The gene calls are TRBV6-6 and TRBJ2-7; 10 bases align to TRBD1. The CDR3 runs 14 residues. V shed 6 bases and J 3 bases; nucleotides not matched to a gene: 5. Germline loops: CDR1 MNHNY, CDR2 SVGAGI (reference sequence). CDR3 sequence (DNA): TGTGCCAGCAGACCCGGGACAGGGGACTACGAGCAGTACGTC. This sequence encodes CASRPGTGDYEQYV.

This clonotype was counted only a few times. The rearrangement links TRBV6-5 to TRBJ1-6; D possibly corresponds to TRBD1 (5 bases). The CDR3 sequence is 15 residues long. Germline V gene lookup returns CDR1 MNHEY and CDR2 SVGAGI. Trimming pared 2 bases from V and 9 bases from J, leaving 14 bases between. The CDR3, as DNA: TGTGCCAGCAGTTACGCTAATCGTAGGGGTTCACCCCTCCACTTT. Encoded protein: CASSYANRRGSPLHF.

This clonotype has just a few counts. This chain connects TRBV28 to TRBJ2-2; 7 nucleotides align to TRBD1. Germline assignment: CDR1 MDHEN and CDR2 SYDVKM. V lost 7 bases, J lost 1 base, and 9 bases stayed unmatched. The CDR3 has 16 residues. CDR3 bases: TGTGCCAGCACCATTTCCGGGACAGTGAACACCGGGGAGCTGTTTTTT. Encoded protein: CASTISGTVNTGELFF.

This clonotype has just a few counts. The chain carries TRBV20-1 and TRBJ1-2, with 9 bases matching TRBD1. Trimming took 1 base from V and 4 from J; bases not matched to a gene: 4. The germline CDR1 and CDR2 sequences are DFQATT and SNEGSKA (reference sequence). The CDR3 contains 14 residues. The chain's CDR3 is CSARVTGGGYGYTF. As DNA, the CDR3 is TGCAGTGCTAGAGTTACAGGGGGCGGCTATGGCTACACCTTC.

The genes are TRBV5-1 and TRBJ2-2; 14 positions match TRBD2. J lost 6 bases, V lost 0 bases, and 4 bases had no gene match. Germline CDR1 is SGHRS and CDR2 is YFSETQ. The CDR3 is 17 residues long. CDR3 in DNA: TGCGCCAGCAGCTTGGGAGGACTAGCGGGGGGAGCCGGGGAGCTGTTTTTT. Protein product: CASSLGGLAGGAGELFF.

This clonotype was counted between two and nine times. The chain recombines TRBV28 with TRBJ1-1; no reliable D call. This CDR3 spans 16 amino acids. With 7 bases removed from V and 3 bases from J, the gap between germline ends came to 21 bases. Germline CDR1 and CDR2: MDHEN and SYDVKM. CDR3 region: CASKAGRARRDTEAFF. CDR3 bases: TGTGCCAGCAAAGCCGGTCGGGCGAGGAGGGACACTGAAGCTTTCTTT.

This clonotype has a handful of counts. The CDR3 DNA sequence: TGTGCCAGCACCAGGGGCCCGGGGGAGCAGTACTTC. This translates into CASTRGPGEQYF. The chain combines TRBV6-2 or TRBV6-3 with TRBJ2-7, with D maybe TRBD1 (6 bases). V shed 7 bases and J shed 7 bases, with 14 bases lying between them. This CDR3 has 12 amino acids. Germline V gene data show CDR1 as MNHEY and CDR2 as SVGEGT.

The gene calls are TRBV2 and TRBJ2-7; D is uncertain. The CDR3 covers 13 residues. Trimming removed 2 bases from V and 7 bases from J, with 12 bases in between. The V gene's germline CDR1 is SNHLY and CDR2 FYNNEI. The CDR3 reads CASSESQVREQYV. CDR3 in DNA: TGTGCCAGCAGTGAATCTCAGGTGAGGGAGCAGTACGTC.

This clonotype was seen only a few times. V gene TRBV5-1 combines with J gene TRBJ1-5; 12 nucleotides line up with TRBD1. CDR1 and CDR2 (germline): SGHRS, YFSETQ. The CDR3 sequence is 14 residues long. V trimming: 2 bases; J trimming: 8 bases; junction bases outside the gene matches: 2. The chain's CDR3 is CASSFGTGGEPQHF. The CDR3 DNA reads TGCGCCAGCAGCTTTGGGACAGGGGGCGAGCCCCAGCATTTT.

This clonotype occurred a few times. This sequence joins TRBV12-3 or TRBV12-4 and TRBJ2-3; a possible D gene is TRBD1 (5 bases). Trimming stripped 2 bases from V and 8 bases from J, with 11 bases between. The CDR3 totals 13 residues. The CDR3 loop reads CASSLQGTGTQYF. CDR3 nucleotides: TGTGCCAGCAGTTTACAGGGAACCGGTACGCAGTATTTT.

V gene TRBV6-1 combines with J gene TRBJ2-1; a possible D gene is TRBD1 (5 bases). V lost 3 bases, J lost 15 bases, and 18 bases lay in between. The CDR3 is 13 residues long. Germline V gene sequence: CDR1 MNHNS, CDR2 SASEGT. CDR3 loop: CASSDGAPLSGFF. The DNA for the CDR3 is TGTGCCAGCAGTGATGGGGCACCACTCTCGGGGTTCTTC.

The genes are TRBV6-2 or TRBV6-3 and TRBJ2-7, with D unclear. Germline V gene lookup returns CDR1 MNHEY and CDR2 SVGEGT. This CDR3 comprises 13 residues. Trimming pared 7 bases from V and 0 bases from J, leaving 10 bases between. CDR3 DNA: TGTGCCAGCAAGGGCGTAAGCTCCTACGAGCAGTACTTC. Residues: CASKGVSSYEQYF.

The chain carries TRBV18 and TRBJ1-6, with D possibly TRBD1 on 6 matching bases. V was cut by 3 bases and J by 14 bases, with 17 bases left in between. CDR3 length: 14 residues. In germline, CDR1 is KGHSH, CDR2 LQKENI. The CDR3 loop reads CASSPNPDGTSLHF. CDR3 DNA: TGTGCCAGCTCACCTAACCCGGACGGGACATCCCTCCACTTT. Together with reference TRBV18 and TRBJ1-6, the CDR3 gives the full variable domain: NAGVMQNPRHLVRRRGQEARLRCSPMKGHSHVYWYRQLPEEGLKFMVYLQKENIIDESGMPKERFSAEFPKEGPSILRIQQVVRGDSAAYFCASSPNPDGTSLHFGNGTRLTVT.

The rearrangement links TRBV6-1 to TRBJ1-2, with 7 bases that match TRBD1. CDR1 is MNHNS and CDR2 is SASEGT in the germline V gene. With V trimmed by 6 bases and J by 8 bases, 9 bases remained unmatched. The CDR3 length is 13 residues. The CDR3 bases are TGTGCCAGCAGGGAACAGAGGACAGGCGGCTACACCTTC. Protein: CASREQRTGGYTF.

A few counts support this clonotype. The J gene is TRBJ1-2, the V gene TRBV4-3; no reliable D call. The CDR3 loop spans 15 amino acids. Trimming left V 1 base short and J 0 bases short, with 9 bases between. The germline V gene encodes CDR1 LGHNA and CDR2 YSLEER. CDR3 amino acids: CASSQGPASNYGYTF. CDR3 sequence (DNA): TGCGCCAGCAGCCAAGGACCAGCGTCTAACTATGGCTACACCTTC.

This clonotype appeared a few times. The J gene is TRBJ1-1, the V gene TRBV7-6; 7 bases line up with TRBD1. The CDR3 extends over 16 amino acids. V shed 4 bases and J 2 bases; nucleotides not matched to a gene: 10. Germline CDR1 is SGHVS and CDR2 is FNYEAQ. The CDR3 coding sequence is TGTGCCAGCAGCTCTGAGGGGGGACAGAGCAACACTGAAGCTTTCTTT. Amino acid sequence: CASSSEGGQSNTEAFF.

The chain employs TRBV5-1 and TRBJ2-2; a possible D gene is TRBD1 (6 bases). The CDR3 has 13 amino acids. The germline V and J ends were trimmed by 4 bases and 4 bases, with 8 bases remaining between them. Germline V gives CDR1 SGHRS, CDR2 YFSETQ. CDR3 amino acids: CASSADSTGELFF. In DNA form, the CDR3 reads TGCGCCAGCAGCGCGGACAGCACCGGGGAGCTGTTTTTT.

This chain's CDR3 is CASSRVGETQYF. As DNA, the CDR3 is TGTGCCAGCAGTCGGGTGGGGGAGACCCAGTACTTC. The chain carries TRBV11-2 and TRBJ2-5; no firm D call. Germline loops: CDR1 SGHAT, CDR2 FQNNGV. The CDR3 is made up of 12 amino acids. The V end was cut by 6 bases, the J end by 5 bases, with 10 bases between.

This clonotype was seen more than once but under ten times. The chain recombines TRBV25-1 with TRBJ1-2, with 7 bases matching TRBD1. Germline V gene sequence: CDR1 MGHDK, CDR2 SYGVNS. Unmatched junction bases numbered 12, after V lost 0 bases and J lost 8 bases. The CDR3 has 16 amino acids. CDR3 in DNA: TGTGCCAGCAGTGAATACGCCCCCGCGACAGGGTCGGGCTACACCTTC. It translates to CASSEYAPATGSGYTF.

V usage is TRBV27 and J usage is TRBJ2-2; D is perhaps TRBD2 (5 bases). V lost 0 bases and J 0 bases, leaving 11 bases between the germline ends. CDR3 length equals 17 residues. Germline assignment: CDR1 MNHEY and CDR2 SMNVEV (reference sequence). CDR3 DNA sequence: TGTGCCAGCAGTTTATCGCCCACTAGGGCGAACACCGGGGAGCTGTTTTTT. Protein product: CASSLSPTRANTGELFF.

The chain combines TRBV4-3 with TRBJ2-7, with a possible D match to TRBD2 (5 bases). Germline V gene lookup returns CDR1 LGHNA and CDR2 YSLEER. V lost 4 bases and J lost 5, with 18 bases in between. The CDR3 consists of 15 residues. As DNA, the CDR3 is TGCGCCAGCAGCCGTGGAGGCGGGCAGTCCGACGAGCAGTACGTC. It encodes CASSRGGGQSDEQYV.

This clonotype was counted between two and nine times. The rearrangement links TRBV20-1 to TRBJ2-1, with TRBD2 matching 8 bases. The CDR3 spans 14 residues. Germline loops: CDR1 DFQATT, CDR2 SNEGSKA (reference sequence). The ends lost 6 bases at V and 0 bases at J; junction bases unmatched: 4. The DNA for the CDR3 is TGCAGTGCACGAAGCGGGAGCTCCTACAATGAGCAGTTCTTC. Encoded protein: CSARSGSSYNEQFF.